Each of the 23 T cell receptor beta chains below was sequenced from the same sample in a study of OX40 agonist ivuxolimab in advanced cancers. Libraries were built with the immunoSEQ multiplex PCR assay. TCRdb provides this immuneACCESS table in a form limited to in-frame rearrangements. Some clones are lacking; in checked studies, under half of them reflect an unresolved V gene, and why the rest are absent is not known. This sample lists tens of thousands of clones; about 93% were detected once. The ten largest clones add up to approximately 0.43% of the sample. This specimen consisted of CD4+ or CD8+ T cells sorted from blood, obtained in a trial of the OX40 agonist ivuxolimab. The receptor source for this set is an adult with an advanced solid tumor such as melanoma, head and neck, liver or kidney cancer.

The table lists this clone with a count of one. The chain is built from TRBV7-6 and TRBJ2-3; no definite D call. Deletions cut 5 bases from V and 5 bases from J, with 14 bases between. The germline gives CDR1 SGHVS, CDR2 FNYEAQ. The CDR3 loop spans 14 amino acids. The CDR3 sequence is CASSLVNPRDTQYF. The CDR3 nucleotides read TGTGCCAGCAGCCTTGTTAATCCCAGAGATACGCAGTATTTT.

This rearrangement joins TRBV28 to TRBJ1-4, with D maybe TRBD1 (6 bases). The V and J ends lost 8 bases and 2 bases respectively, with 12 bases between them. From germline, CDR1 is MDHEN and CDR2 SYDVKM. CDR3 length: 14 residues. Written as DNA, the CDR3 is TGTGCCAGCGGGGGGGCAGGTACTAATGAAAAACTGTTTTTT. It specifies CASGGAGTNEKLFF.

This chain joins TRBV5-4 and TRBJ2-7, with D possibly matching TRBD2 (6 bases). Germline CDR1 and CDR2: SGHNT and YYREEE (reference sequence). V lost 3 bases, J lost 1 base, and 11 bases lay in between. The CDR3 has 14 residues. CDR3 protein: CASSSPGTSYEQYF. CDR3 bases: TGTGCCAGCAGCTCCCCCGGGACTTCCTACGAGCAGTACTTC.

In this sample, this clone turned up a few times. This chain connects TRBV7-2 to TRBJ2-2, with D maybe TRBD1 (6 bases). This CDR3 is 14 amino acids long. V lost 5 bases, J lost 4 bases, and 11 bases lay in between. CDR1 SGHTA and CDR2 FQGNSA come from the germline V gene. The CDR3 loop reads CASSTGQPTGELFF. The CDR3 DNA reads as TGTGCCAGCAGCACCGGACAGCCCACCGGGGAGCTGTTTTTT.

The chain recombines TRBV4-1 with TRBJ2-7; either TRBD1 or TRBD2 may supply D (5 bases each). This CDR3 is 16 amino acids long. CDR1 and CDR2 from the germline V gene are MGHRA and YSYEKL. V was cut by 0 bases and J by 3 bases, with 15 bases left in between. The CDR3: CASSQDQGEKGYEQYF. The CDR3 DNA reads as TGCGCCAGCAGCCAAGATCAAGGGGAGAAGGGCTACGAGCAGTACTTC.

The chain couples TRBV2 to TRBJ2-1, with 7 bases lining up with TRBD2. CDR3 length: 15 amino acids. J lost 4 bases, V lost 2 bases, and 5 bases had no gene match. The V gene's germline CDR1 is SNHLY and CDR2 FYNNEI. DNA for the CDR3: TGTGCCAGCAGTGAACGACTAGCTCCGTACAATGAGCAGTTCTTC. Its protein product is CASSERLAPYNEQFF.

The chain has TRBV10-3 and TRBJ1-2; D perhaps matches TRBD1 (5 bases). V lost 8 bases and J 4 bases, leaving 14 bases between the germline ends. There are 13 residues in the CDR3. Germline loops: CDR1 ENHRY, CDR2 SYGVKD. The CDR3 loop is CAIVRGSGYGYTF. The CDR3 nucleotides read TGTGCCATCGTAAGGGGATCGGGCTATGGCTACACCTTC.

The genes are TRBV5-1 and TRBJ2-5; TRBD2 matches 7 bases. The germline CDR1 and CDR2 sequences are SGHRS and YFSETQ. With V trimmed by 0 bases and J by 5 bases, 4 bases remained unmatched. The CDR3 has 14 residues. The CDR3 sequence is CASSLAREGETQYF. The CDR3 nucleotides are TGCGCCAGCAGCTTGGCCAGGGAGGGGGAGACCCAGTACTTC.

The V and J genes are TRBV5-1 and TRBJ1-2; TRBD1 matches 8 bases. The CDR3 covers 14 residues. The trim removed 0 bases at V and 4 bases at J, leaving 2 bases unmatched. Germline assignment: CDR1 SGHRS and CDR2 YFSETQ. The CDR3 spells CASSLDTGGYGYTF. The CDR3 DNA reads TGCGCCAGCAGCTTGGATACAGGGGGCTATGGCTACACCTTC.

The rearrangement joins TRBV6-5 to TRBJ1-2; D gene ambiguous. Trimming pared 1 base from V and 4 bases from J, leaving 7 bases between. Germline V gene data show CDR1 as MNHEY and CDR2 as SVGAGI. This CDR3 spans 13 amino acids. The CDR3, as DNA: TGTGCCAGCAGTTACTGGCGCCTCTATGGCTACACCTTC. This translates into CASSYWRLYGYTF.

The rearrangement uses TRBV11-3 and TRBJ1-1; D is undetermined. V shed 4 bases and J shed 3 bases, with 9 bases lying between them. The CDR3 sequence is 13 residues long. From germline, CDR1 is SGHNT and CDR2 YENEEA. CDR3 sequence: CASSSSRYTEAFF. The CDR3 DNA reads as TGTGCCAGCAGCTCCAGCAGGTACACTGAAGCTTTCTTT.

This clone is a singleton in its sample. The chain combines TRBV19 with TRBJ1-1; 8 positions match TRBD1. Losses at the gene ends were 3 bases for V and 11 bases for J; bases not matched to a gene: 8. This CDR3 contains 13 residues. Per the germline V gene, CDR1 is LNHDA and CDR2 is SQIVND (reference sequence). Here the CDR3 DNA reads TGTGCCAGTAGTATGGCACAGGGGGTTTGGGCTTTCTTT. Translation gives CASSMAQGVWAFF.

The rearrangement links TRBV7-3 to TRBJ1-3; D gene unclear. V was shortened by 7 bases and J by 0 bases, with 10 bases between the two germline ends. CDR1 is SGHTA and CDR2 is FQGTGA in the germline V gene. The CDR3 runs to 14 residues. The DNA for the CDR3 is TGTGCCAGCACCTCTACCGGCTCTGGAAACACCATATATTTT. Translation: CASTSTGSGNTIYF. Full variable domain (remainder filled in from reference TRBV7-3 and TRBJ1-3): GAGVSQTPSNKVTEKGKYVELRCDPISGHTALYWYRQSLGQGPEFLIYFQGTGAADDSGLPNDRFFAVRPEGSVSTLKIQRTERGDSAVYLCASTSTGSGNTIYFGEGSWLTVV.

The chain combines TRBV18 with TRBJ2-7; perhaps TRBD1 as D (6 bases). The CDR3 has 15 amino acids. Germline V gene data show CDR1 as KGHSH and CDR2 as LQKENI. The V and J ends lost 4 bases and 1 base respectively, with 14 bases between them. DNA of the CDR3: TGTGCCAGCTCACTGACAGGAACACTTTCCTACGAGCAGTACTTC. Protein: CASSLTGTLSYEQYF.

The count of this clone is one. The chain combines TRBV7-8 with TRBJ1-3; no firm D call. The V and J ends lost 5 bases and 0 bases respectively, with 5 bases between them. Looked up from germline, CDR1 is SGHVS and CDR2 is FQNEAQ. CDR3 size: 13 residues. CDR3 nucleotide sequence: TGTGCCAGCAGCCGACCCTCTGGAAACACCATATATTTT. Its translation is CASSRPSGNTIYF.

The chain joins TRBV5-6 to TRBJ2-7; D unclear. CDR1 is SGHDT and CDR2 is YYEEEE in the germline V gene. V shed 2 bases and J shed 0 bases, with 6 bases lying between them. This CDR3 has 13 residues. The CDR3 sequence: CASSFRNSYEQYF. The CDR3 DNA reads as TGTGCCAGCAGCTTTCGGAACTCCTACGAGCAGTACTTC.

The rearrangement uses TRBV9 and TRBJ2-7; 11 bases align to TRBD1. The CDR3 is made up of 15 amino acids. Losses at the gene ends were 0 bases for V and 3 bases for J; bases not matched to a gene: 2. Germline CDR1 and CDR2: SGDLS and YYNGEE. CDR3 in amino acids: CASSVAGTGGYEQYF. The CDR3 DNA is TGTGCCAGCAGCGTAGCTGGGACAGGGGGCTACGAGCAGTACTTC.

The gene calls are TRBV6-1 and TRBJ1-5; the D is unclear. This CDR3 contains 13 residues. Germline-derived CDR1 and CDR2 are MNHNS and SASEGT. Trimming stripped 3 bases from V and 8 bases from J, with 11 bases between. CDR3 DNA sequence: TGTGCCAGCAGTGAGATCCCGGAGGAGCCCCAGCATTTT. Residues: CASSEIPEEPQHF.

The rearrangement uses TRBV19 and TRBJ1-5, with D unclear. The germline V gene encodes CDR1 LNHDA and CDR2 SQIVND (reference sequence). Trimming left V 9 bases short and J 4 bases short, with 7 bases between. The CDR3 runs to 11 residues. The CDR3 protein is CASWGNQPQHF. In DNA form, the CDR3 reads TGTGCCAGCTGGGGAAATCAGCCCCAGCATTTT.

The genes are TRBV7-2 and TRBJ1-2; 7 positions agree with TRBD1. After removal of 5 bases from V and 3 bases from J, the junction contained 3 bases not matched to a gene. The CDR3 contains 13 residues. Germline V gene lookup returns CDR1 SGHTA and CDR2 FQGNSA. The CDR3 is CASSLGQDYGYTF. The CDR3 bases are TGTGCCAGCAGCCTCGGACAGGACTATGGCTACACCTTC.

V usage is TRBV15 and J usage is TRBJ2-5; perhaps TRBD1 as D (6 bases). V was cut by 4 bases and J by 5 bases, with 11 bases left in between. The CDR3 is made up of 13 amino acids. The V gene's germline CDR1 is LNHNV and CDR2 YYDKDF (reference sequence). CDR3 sequence (DNA): TGTGCCACCAGCACACAGGGTAGGGAGACCCAGTACTTC. Residues: CATSTQGRETQYF. Together with reference TRBV15 and TRBJ2-5, the CDR3 gives the full variable domain: DAMVIQNPRYQVTQFGKPVTLSCSQTLNHNVMYWYQQKSSQAPKLLFHYYDKDFNNEADTPDNFQSRRPNTSFCFLDIRSPGLGDTAMYLCATSTQGRETQYFGPGTRLLVL.

The CDR3 sequence: CASSLDPPTSGSLEQYF. Here the CDR3 DNA reads TGTGCCAGCAGCTTAGACCCCCCCACTAGCGGATCCCTCGAGCAGTACTTC. The genes are TRBV7-2 and TRBJ2-7; TRBD2 matches 8 bases. CDR3 length equals 17 residues. Trimming took 1 base from V and 6 from J; bases not matched to a gene: 14. The germline V gene encodes CDR1 SGHTA and CDR2 FQGNSA.

The CDR3 is CASSPGQVEELFF. DNA of the CDR3: TGTGCCAGCAGCCCAGGACAGGTCGAGGAGCTGTTTTTT. V gene TRBV7-9 combines with J gene TRBJ2-2; 7 nucleotides line up with TRBD1. V gave up 5 bases and J gave up 10 bases; unmatched junction bases: 7. The CDR3 is made up of 13 amino acids. Per the germline V gene, CDR1 is SEHNR and CDR2 is FQNEAQ (reference sequence). The variable domain in full, completed from reference TRBV7-9 and TRBJ2-2, reads DTGVSQNPRHKITKRGQNVTFRCDPISEHNRLYWYRQTLGQGPEFLTYFQNEAQLEKSRLLSDRFSAERPKGSFSTLEIQRTEQGDSAMYLCASSPGQVEELFFGEGSRLTVL.